This passage covers 20 T cell receptor beta chains from one sample sequenced in a study of cytomegalovirus exposure and HLA in healthy donors. The PCR used 60 Vbeta and 13 Jbeta primers. Only in-frame clones appear in the TCRdb table, and some are missing; sequencing was by immunoSEQ multiplex PCR. Of about 130,000 clones in the sample, over 60% were seen once. Input material: PBMCs. Receptor source: a female donor in good health and CMV-seronegative.

This sequence joins TRBV6-1 and TRBJ2-7, with D tentatively TRBD1 (5 bases). Trimming cost V 4 bases and J 2 bases, with 18 bases left between them. This CDR3 comprises 16 residues. The germline V gene has CDR1 MNHNS and CDR2 SASEGT. The DNA of the CDR3 is TGTGCCAGCAGTGCTCGTGGGCAGGGTATCCCCTACGAGCAGTACTTC. This sequence encodes CASSARGQGIPYEQYF.

The chain couples TRBV4-1 to TRBJ2-1; 10 bases are shared with TRBD2. V shed 4 bases, J shed 8 bases, and the junction held 20 bases outside the gene matches. The CDR3 loop spans 19 amino acids. From germline, CDR1 is MGHRA and CDR2 YSYEKL. The CDR3 sequence is CASSRGTRTSGLKWHEQFF. CDR3 nucleotide sequence: TGCGCCAGCAGCCGGGGCACTCGGACTAGCGGACTTAAATGGCATGAGCAGTTCTTC.

The CDR3, as DNA: TGTGCCAGCAGTTACAGGGGGTCTTCAGAAGAGACCCAGTACTTC. Its protein product is CASSYRGSSEETQYF. This rearrangement joins TRBV6-5 to TRBJ2-5; D possibly corresponds to TRBD1 (6 bases). The CDR3 is 15 amino acids. Per the germline V gene, CDR1 is MNHEY and CDR2 is SVGAGI. V dropped 2 bases and J dropped 3 bases, with 13 bases sitting between them.

V is TRBV7-6 and J is TRBJ2-5, with D hard to call. This CDR3 has 12 amino acids. Germline V lookup: CDR1 SGHVS, CDR2 FNYEAQ. V was trimmed by 3 bases and J by 5 bases, leaving 7 bases between them. CDR3 protein: CASSFSRETQYF. The CDR3 DNA sequence: TGTGCCAGCAGCTTTTCCAGGGAGACCCAGTACTTC.

The V gene is TRBV5-1, the J gene TRBJ1-1; a possible D gene is TRBD1 (5 bases). V lost 3 bases to trimming and J lost 6 bases, with 15 bases between them. CDR3 length equals 14 residues. Germline assignment: CDR1 SGHRS and CDR2 YFSETQ. The CDR3 sequence: CASSSALGVAEAFF. Written as DNA, the CDR3 is TGCGCCAGCAGCTCCGCCCTAGGGGTTGCTGAAGCTTTCTTT.

This clone showed up just a few times. V is TRBV6-4 and J is TRBJ2-7; 12 nucleotides line up with TRBD1. The CDR3 totals 14 residues. Trimming removed 3 bases from V and 5 bases from J; junction bases left unmatched: 2. Germline CDR1 reads MRHNA; CDR2 reads SNTAGT. The CDR3 is CASSEGQGAHEQYF. The CDR3 DNA sequence: TGTGCCAGCAGTGAGGGACAGGGGGCGCACGAGCAGTACTTC.

The chain carries TRBV9 and TRBJ1-4, with no clear D. V lost 3 bases and J 5 bases, leaving 11 bases between the germline ends. Germline V gene data show CDR1 as SGDLS and CDR2 as YYNGEE. The CDR3 loop spans 14 amino acids. CDR3 amino acids: CASSGTGKNEKLFF. The CDR3 DNA sequence: TGTGCCAGCAGCGGGACCGGGAAAAATGAAAAACTGTTTTTT.

The gene calls are TRBV5-4 and TRBJ2-3; TRBD1 agrees at 7 bases. CDR3 length: 16 residues. Trimming cost V 1 base and J 1 base; bases outside gene matches: 6. The germline gives CDR1 SGHNT, CDR2 YYREEE (reference sequence). In nucleotides, the CDR3 is TGTGCCAGCAGCTTGACCACAGGGGCCCGCACAGATACGCAGTATTTT. It translates to CASSLTTGARTDTQYF. The full variable domain, with the rest looked up from reference TRBV5-4 and TRBJ2-3, is ETGVTQSPTHLIKTRGQQVTLRCSSQSGHNTVSWYQQALGQGPQFIFQYYREEENGRGNFPPRFSGLQFPNYSSELNVNALELDDSALYLCASSLTTGARTDTQYFGPGTRLTVL.

The chain employs TRBV5-4 and TRBJ2-3; 12 positions agree with TRBD2. Germline V gene sequence: CDR1 SGHNT, CDR2 YYREEE (reference sequence). The trim removed 0 bases at V and 2 bases at J, leaving 10 bases unmatched. This CDR3 has 19 amino acids. CDR3 loop: CASSLDLAGGRGFTDTQYF. The CDR3 DNA reads TGTGCCAGCAGCTTGGACCTAGCGGGAGGGAGAGGGTTCACAGATACGCAGTATTTT.

The chain recombines TRBV6-5 with TRBJ1-1, with D tentatively TRBD1 (6 bases). Deletions cut 0 bases from V and 0 bases from J, with 8 bases between. The germline CDR1 and CDR2 sequences are MNHEY and SVGAGI. This CDR3 comprises 15 residues. CDR3: CASSYSRTVNTEAFF. The CDR3 coding sequence is TGTGCCAGCAGTTACTCGCGGACAGTGAACACTGAAGCTTTCTTT.

V and J are TRBV7-8 and TRBJ2-7; 9 positions agree with TRBD2. V lost 1 base to trimming and J lost 6 bases; unmatched junction nucleotides: 13. Germline lookup yields CDR1 SGHVS and CDR2 FQNEAQ. The CDR3 is 17 amino acids. The CDR3 here is CASSLGVGTSRTPEQYF. The CDR3 nucleotides are TGTGCCAGCAGCTTAGGGGTCGGGACTAGCAGGACTCCCGAGCAGTACTTC.

The V and J genes are TRBV19 and TRBJ2-5, with 10 bases fitting TRBD1. The CDR3 loop spans 15 amino acids. Losses at the gene ends were 5 bases for V and 5 bases for J; bases not matched to a gene: 8. Per germline, CDR1 LNHDA and CDR2 SQIVND (reference sequence). The CDR3 sequence: CASSVKTGGWETQYF. The CDR3 DNA follows: TGTGCCAGTAGTGTTAAGACAGGGGGCTGGGAGACCCAGTACTTC.

The chain carries TRBV6-1 and TRBJ1-6; the D gene is possibly TRBD1 (6 bases). V was cut by 4 bases and J by 7 bases, with 11 bases left in between. This CDR3 is built from 14 residues. Germline CDR1 reads MNHNS; CDR2 reads SASEGT. The CDR3 loop is CASSAGGPNSPLHF. DNA for the CDR3: TGTGCCAGCAGTGCGGGGGGGCCGAATTCACCCCTCCACTTT.

The chain combines TRBV29-1 with TRBJ1-5; 7 nucleotides match TRBD1. V dropped 4 bases and J dropped 4; count of bases not matched to a gene: 4. This CDR3 has 13 residues. The V gene's germline CDR1 is SQVTM and CDR2 ANQGSEA. For the CDR3, the DNA is TGCAGCGTTGCCGACAGGGCGAATCAGCCCCAGCATTTT. Amino acid sequence: CSVADRANQPQHF.

The chain is built from TRBV2 and TRBJ2-2; 8 bases align to TRBD1. The CDR3 spans 14 residues. Germline trimming cut 3 bases from V and 10 bases from J; bases unmatched to any gene: 7. Looked up from germline, CDR1 is SNHLY and CDR2 is FYNNEI. The CDR3 DNA reads as TGTGCCAGCAGTGATCCCAGGGGGCGCAAGGAGCTGTTTTTT. Residues: CASSDPRGRKELFF. Based on the CDR3 plus reference TRBV2 and TRBJ2-2, the full variable domain is EPEVTQTPSHQVTQMGQEVILRCVPISNHLYFYWYRQILGQKVEFLVSFYNNEISEKSEIFDDQFSVERPDGSNFTLKIRSTKLEDSAMYFCASSDPRGRKELFFGEGSRLTVL.

Notes on this clone: Compared with germline, one end of the junction differs, possibly owing to a read error. V usage is TRBV7-9 and J usage is TRBJ2-4; a possible D gene is TRBD1 (6 bases). The CDR3 covers 11 residues. Germline CDR1 is SEHNR and CDR2 is FQNEAQ (reference sequence). This CDR3 is CASSETQGTDF. CDR3 in DNA: TGTGCCAGCAGCGAAACACAGGGTACGGACTTC. Filled out from reference TRBV7-9 and TRBJ2-4, the complete variable domain reads DTGVSQNPRHKITKRGQNVTFRCDPISEHNRLYWYRQTLGQGPEFLTYFQNEAQLEKSRLLSDRFSAERPKGSFSTLEIQRTEQGDSAMYLCASSETQGTDFGAGTRLSVL.

The J gene is TRBJ1-3, the V gene TRBV29-1, with D unclear. Trimming left V 4 bases short and J 0 bases short, with 7 bases between. Germline CDR1 reads SQVTM; CDR2 reads ANQGSEA. CDR3 size: 13 residues. Here the CDR3 DNA reads TGCAGCGTTGTAGTAAACTCTGGAAACACCATATATTTT. The encoded protein is CSVVVNSGNTIYF.

The rearrangement links TRBV19 to TRBJ1-4; 9 bases agree with TRBD1. Germline CDR1 is LNHDA and CDR2 is SQIVND (reference sequence). The V and J ends lost 4 bases and 6 bases, in that order; junction bases with no gene match: 6. This CDR3 has 15 amino acids. The CDR3 protein is CASSTTGQGDEKLFF. The CDR3 bases are TGTGCCAGTAGTACGACGGGACAGGGTGATGAAAAACTGTTTTTT.

J is TRBJ1-3 and V is TRBV5-1; D possibly corresponds to TRBD1 (5 bases). In germline, CDR1 is SGHRS, CDR2 YFSETQ. Trimming took 4 bases from V and 2 from J, leaving 16 bases between them. This CDR3 region has 16 residues. The CDR3 region has the DNA TGCGCCAGCAGCCCGCGGGGGGTGTGGGCTGGAAACACCATATATTTT. Translating gives CASSPRGVWAGNTIYF.

This sequence joins TRBV19 and TRBJ2-7; 9 nucleotides agree with TRBD1. CDR3 size: 13 residues. After removal of 5 bases from V and 3 bases from J, the junction contained 2 bases not matched to a gene. Germline lookup yields CDR1 LNHDA and CDR2 SQIVND (reference sequence). The CDR3: CASSPDRGYEQYF. The CDR3 coding sequence is TGTGCCAGTAGTCCGGACAGGGGCTACGAGCAGTACTTC.